The source of this T cell receptor beta chain is a study of beta chain features in type 1 diabetes (dated by TCRdb to between 2017 and 2018). About the investigation overall: Mean age, gender distribution, total cell number and subset yield were not different between patients and healthy donors. A total of roughly 100 million sorted cells were examined across all samples, and the number of cells per subset was strongly correlated with RNA yield. The study compared the TCRB repertoires of sorted circulating CD4+ T cell subsets in recently diagnosed type 1 diabetes patients with those in matched healthy donors. Regulatory and stem cell-like memory subsets were obtained from only 8 patients and roughly eight healthy donors, while naive and central memory subsets were obtained from all 30 or so donors. Broad study findings and their caveats: In all four CD4+ subsets, TCRB CDR3 length was moderately but significantly shorter in type 1 diabetes patients. Because cDNA was sequenced instead of genomic DNA, highly expressing activated cells could be over-represented, though the groups showed no difference in activation or CD3 levels. Only small numbers of individuals were included in the HLA sub-analyses, which left unresolved whether HLA type had any influence on TCRB rearrangement. At VDJ recombination sites, type 1 diabetes patients had fewer insertions and more deleted nucleotides, which implies abnormalities in thymic rearrangement. Shorter templates might be favored by PCR, yet because patient and control samples were amplified and corrected together, any such skew would affect both groups equally. Naive, central memory and regulatory TCRB repertoires appeared to be more similar among patients than among healthy donors.

The entire isolated RNA was reverse transcribed using the High Capacity cDNA Reverse Transcription Kit, and thus expressed TCRB transcripts were sequenced. Naive, central memory and regulatory T cell samples underwent deep immunoSEQ sequencing, averaging about 3.57 million total reads per sample. Sorted cells were lysed in RLT buffer, and RNA was extracted using DNase-treated RNeasy Micro or Mini kits according to cell number. Each cell subset was processed separately to prevent cross-contamination, with patient and healthy donor samples processed together. TCRB sequences were amplified from cDNA with the immunoSEQ multiplex PCR, producing 87-bp fragments spanning the CDR3 region. Amplicons were sequenced on the Illumina HiSeq platform. On the study's bioinformatics: Synthetic template baselines were used to correct PCR bias computationally, reads within Hamming distance 2 were collapsed together, and singletons that could not be merged were discarded. By aligning reads against IMGT, V, D and J genes, CDR3 length, and insertions or deletions at six rearrangement sites were assigned. Within each subset, clonotype counts were normalized to sorted cell number, and only after that were true diversity and Gini coefficients computed with the tcR R package. The overlap coefficient, calculated on TCRB nucleotide sequences, was used to quantify repertoire sharing. As a proxy for the pre-selection repertoire, out-of-frame TCRB sequences from naive cells were analyzed. TCRdb stores this immuneACCESS table with in-frame sequences only. Part of the clones is absent; in the studies checked, under half of the shortfall reflects unresolved V genes, and no reason is known for the rest. Clonal size and the V and J genes are those of that table, whereas D and trimming came from the DNA. The sample table holds around 350,000 clones, of which roughly an eighth were seen once. Approximately 0.015% of the sample is held by the ten biggest clonotypes.

Remarks on this clone: No cognate antigen has been identified for it. No per-base quality is available; no much larger clone lies one base away.

A single peripheral blood draw of approximately 100 mL on average was collected from each donor into heparinised tubes. Naive, central memory, regulatory and stem cell-like memory CD4+ T cells were sorted on a BD FACSAria II using a panel including CD45RO, CCR7, CD25, CD127, CD95 and CD27. Every sorted population had a purity above 95%. PBMCs were separated immediately by Lymphoprep density gradient centrifugation and were stained directly, without being cultured. So that batch effects would be minimized, each experiment stained and sorted samples in pairs, pairing one healthy donor with one patient. The CDR3 starts with the cysteine, ends with the phenylalanine, and has 19 residues. Here the CDR3 DNA is all that survives: 57 bases in frame from base 1.

The sequenced sample consisted of naive CD4+ T cells from blood. The cell subset or site label corresponds to: true naive CD4+ T cells. The chain uses TRBV21-1 and TRBJ2-6; TRBD1 was called by the table and not checked on the DNA. TRBV21-1 is assigned pseudogene status. The TCR sequence derives from a man aged 18 to 29 in good health. The CDR3 reads CASSKEGGTGGPGANVLTF. The sequenced DNA is TGTGCCAGCAGCAAGGAAGGCGGGACAGGGGGACCTGGGGCCAACGTCCTGACTTTC.